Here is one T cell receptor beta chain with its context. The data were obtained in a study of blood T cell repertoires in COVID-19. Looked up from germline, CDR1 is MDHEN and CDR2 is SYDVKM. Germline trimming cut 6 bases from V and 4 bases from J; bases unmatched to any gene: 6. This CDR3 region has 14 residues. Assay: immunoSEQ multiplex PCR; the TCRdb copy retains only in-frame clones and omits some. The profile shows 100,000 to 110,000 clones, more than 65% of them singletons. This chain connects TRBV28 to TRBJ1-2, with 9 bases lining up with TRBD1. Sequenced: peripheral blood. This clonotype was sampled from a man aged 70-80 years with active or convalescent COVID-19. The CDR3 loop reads CASRAGQGGYGYTF. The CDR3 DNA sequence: TGTGCCAGCAGGGCGGGACAGGGAGGCTATGGCTACACCTTC.